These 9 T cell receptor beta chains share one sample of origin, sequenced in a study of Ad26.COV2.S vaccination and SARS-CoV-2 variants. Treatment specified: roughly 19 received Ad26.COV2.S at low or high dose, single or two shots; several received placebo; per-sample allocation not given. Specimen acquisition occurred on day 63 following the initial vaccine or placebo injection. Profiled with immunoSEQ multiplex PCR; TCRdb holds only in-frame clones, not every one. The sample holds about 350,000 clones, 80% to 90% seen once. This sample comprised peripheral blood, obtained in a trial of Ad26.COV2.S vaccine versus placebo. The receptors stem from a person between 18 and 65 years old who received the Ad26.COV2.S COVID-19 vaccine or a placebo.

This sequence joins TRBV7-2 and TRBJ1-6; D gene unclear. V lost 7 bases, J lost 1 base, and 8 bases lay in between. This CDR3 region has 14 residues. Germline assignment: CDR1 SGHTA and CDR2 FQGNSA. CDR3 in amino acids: CASMEGSYNSPLHF. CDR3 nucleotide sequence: TGTGCCAGCATGGAGGGATCCTATAATTCACCCCTCCACTTT. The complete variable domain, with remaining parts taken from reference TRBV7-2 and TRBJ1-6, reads GAGVSQSPSNKVTEKGKDVELRCDPISGHTALYWYRQSLGQGLEFLIYFQGNSAPDKSGLPSDRFSAERTGGSVSTLTIQRTQQEDSAVYLCASMEGSYNSPLHFGNGTRLTVT.

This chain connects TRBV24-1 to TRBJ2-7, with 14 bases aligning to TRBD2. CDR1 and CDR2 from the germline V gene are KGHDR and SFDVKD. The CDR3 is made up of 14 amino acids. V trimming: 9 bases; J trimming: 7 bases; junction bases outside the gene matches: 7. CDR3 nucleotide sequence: TGTGCCACCGAAGGGACTAGCGGGAGTAGGGAGCAGTACTTC. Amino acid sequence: CATEGTSGSREQYF.

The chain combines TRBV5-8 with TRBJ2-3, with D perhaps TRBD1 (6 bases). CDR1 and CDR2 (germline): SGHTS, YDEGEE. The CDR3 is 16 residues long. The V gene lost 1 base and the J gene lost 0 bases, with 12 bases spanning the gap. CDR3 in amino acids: CASSLSGVGSTDTQYF. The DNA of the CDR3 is TGTGCCAGCAGCTTGTCAGGGGTCGGAAGCACAGATACGCAGTATTTT.

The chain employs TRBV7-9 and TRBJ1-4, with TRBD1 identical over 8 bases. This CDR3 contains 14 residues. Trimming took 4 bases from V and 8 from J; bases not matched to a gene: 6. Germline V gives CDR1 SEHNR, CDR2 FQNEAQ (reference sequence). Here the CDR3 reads CASSYGQGGEKLFF. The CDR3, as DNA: TGTGCCAGCAGCTATGGACAGGGTGGAGAAAAACTGTTTTTT. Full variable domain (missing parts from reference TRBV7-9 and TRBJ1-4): DTGVSQNPRHKITKRGQNVTFRCDPISEHNRLYWYRQTLGQGPEFLTYFQNEAQLEKSRLLSDRFSAERPKGSFSTLEIQRTEQGDSAMYLCASSYGQGGEKLFFGSGTQLSVL.

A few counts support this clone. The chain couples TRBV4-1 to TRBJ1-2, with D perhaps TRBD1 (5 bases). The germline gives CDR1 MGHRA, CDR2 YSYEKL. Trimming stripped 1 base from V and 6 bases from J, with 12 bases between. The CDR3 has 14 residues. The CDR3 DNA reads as TGCGCCAGCAGCCAAGTGGGGACGGTTAATGGCTACACCTTC. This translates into CASSQVGTVNGYTF.

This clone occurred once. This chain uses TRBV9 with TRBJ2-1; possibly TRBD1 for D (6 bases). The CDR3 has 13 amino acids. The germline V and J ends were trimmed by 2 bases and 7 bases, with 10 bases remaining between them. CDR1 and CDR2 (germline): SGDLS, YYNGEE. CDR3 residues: CASSVTGSNEQFF. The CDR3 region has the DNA TGTGCCAGCAGCGTGACAGGTAGTAATGAGCAGTTCTTC.

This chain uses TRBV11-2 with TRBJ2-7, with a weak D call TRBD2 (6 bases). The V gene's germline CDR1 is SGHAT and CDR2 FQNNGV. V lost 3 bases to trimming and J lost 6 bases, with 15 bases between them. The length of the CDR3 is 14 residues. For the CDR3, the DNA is TGTGCCAGCAGCTTTGGGGACGGCGGGATCGAGCAGTACTTC. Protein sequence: CASSFGDGGIEQYF.

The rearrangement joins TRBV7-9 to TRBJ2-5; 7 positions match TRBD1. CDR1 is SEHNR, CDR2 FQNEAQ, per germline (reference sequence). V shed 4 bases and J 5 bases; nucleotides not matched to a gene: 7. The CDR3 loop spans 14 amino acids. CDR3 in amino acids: CASSSSGGGETQYF. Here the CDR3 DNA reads TGTGCCAGCAGCTCCTCAGGGGGTGGCGAGACCCAGTACTTC.

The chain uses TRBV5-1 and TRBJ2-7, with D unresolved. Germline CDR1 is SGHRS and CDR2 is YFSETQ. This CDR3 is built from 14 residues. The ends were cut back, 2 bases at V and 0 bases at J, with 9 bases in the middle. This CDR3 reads CASSLGINSYEQYF. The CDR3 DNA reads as TGCGCCAGCAGCTTAGGCATCAACTCCTACGAGCAGTACTTC.